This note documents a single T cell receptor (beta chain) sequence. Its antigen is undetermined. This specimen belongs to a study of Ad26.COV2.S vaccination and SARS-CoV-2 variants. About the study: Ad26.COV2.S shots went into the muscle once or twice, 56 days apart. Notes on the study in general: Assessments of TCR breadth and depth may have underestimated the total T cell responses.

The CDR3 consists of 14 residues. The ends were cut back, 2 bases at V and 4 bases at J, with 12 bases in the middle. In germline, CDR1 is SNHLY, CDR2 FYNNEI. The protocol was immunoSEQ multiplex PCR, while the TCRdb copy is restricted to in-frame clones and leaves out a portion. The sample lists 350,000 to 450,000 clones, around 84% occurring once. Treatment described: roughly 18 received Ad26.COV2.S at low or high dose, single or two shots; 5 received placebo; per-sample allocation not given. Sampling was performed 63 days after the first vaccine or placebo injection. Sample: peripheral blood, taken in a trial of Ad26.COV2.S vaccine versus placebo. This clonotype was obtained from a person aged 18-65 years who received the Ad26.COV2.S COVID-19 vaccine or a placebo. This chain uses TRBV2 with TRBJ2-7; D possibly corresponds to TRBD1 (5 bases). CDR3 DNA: TGTGCCAGCAGTGAACAGGGTTTAAGGTACGAGCAGTACTTC. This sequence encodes CASSEQGLRYEQYF.